These 18 T cell receptor beta chains share one sample of origin, sequenced in a study of blood T cells in healthy people across ages. It was with a sample-barcoded 5' primer and a J-beta primer mix that a second PCR of about 6 to 11 cycles was run. TCRdb called the 5' RACE reads again in MiXCR, with one record for every CDR3 protein. The sample has fewer than 700,000 distinct CDR3 sequences; 40% to 45% are singletons. What was sequenced was blood. These receptors came from a man older than 75 in good health.

The rearrangement links TRBV27 to TRBJ1-2; 12 nucleotides align to TRBD1. Germline V gene lookup returns CDR1 MNHEY and CDR2 SMNVEV (reference sequence). The CDR3 has 16 amino acids. V trimming: 2 bases; J trimming: 2 bases; junction bases outside the gene matches: 3. The CDR3 region is CASSLGGTGGNYGYTF. CDR3 nucleotide sequence: TGTGCCAGCAGTTTAGGCGGGACAGGGGGCAACTATGGCTACACCTTC.

This clonotype appeared a few times. The rearrangement links TRBV6-2 or TRBV6-3 to TRBJ2-7, with D uncertain. CDR1 and CDR2 (germline): MNHEY, SVGEGT. The CDR3 has 14 residues. V was trimmed by 5 bases and J by 2 bases, leaving 13 bases between them. CDR3 DNA sequence: TGTGCCAGCAGTACCGGGCCGCCCACCTACGAGCAGTACTTC. This encodes CASSTGPPTYEQYF.

V and J are TRBV6-4 and TRBJ2-1; D unresolved. The DNA end is more similar to TRBJ2-7, so the J call may be wrong. The CDR3 is 15 amino acids. The germline CDR1 and CDR2 sequences are MRHNA and SNTAGT. The DNA of the CDR3 is TGTGCCAGCAGTGACTCGATGGGTTTCCAGAATGAGCAGTACTTC. Translation gives CASSDSMGFQNEQYF.

The rearrangement links TRBV14 to TRBJ2-2, with 11 bases fitting TRBD1. The CDR3 extends over 17 amino acids. Germline lookup yields CDR1 SGHDN and CDR2 FVKESK. With V trimmed by 0 bases and J by 4 bases, 4 bases remained unmatched. The CDR3: CASSQEWTGGSTGELFF. The DNA for the CDR3 is TGTGCCAGCAGCCAAGAGTGGACAGGGGGCAGCACCGGGGAGCTGTTTTTT.

This clonotype was observed a single time. The genes are TRBV4-2 and TRBJ2-1; D possibly corresponds to TRBD2 (5 bases). The CDR3 is made up of 21 amino acids. Trimming took off 6 bases at V and 0 bases at J, with 30 bases between the two ends. In germline, CDR1 is LGHNA, CDR2 YNFKEQ. The CDR3 DNA sequence: TGTGCCAGCAGACGTCGCCTTGGGCGGGCCACGGCCAACAGCTCCTACAATGAGCAGTTCTTC. The encoded protein is CASRRRLGRATANSSYNEQFF.

The chain links TRBV3-1 to TRBJ2-5; 8 bases line up with TRBD2. This CDR3 has 15 residues. The germline CDR1 and CDR2 sequences are LGHDT and YNNKEL (reference sequence). V shed 7 bases and J 1 base; nucleotides not matched to a gene: 8. The CDR3 loop is CASIGGGLSQETQYF. The CDR3 nucleotides read TGTGCCAGCATCGGGGGGGGACTCAGCCAAGAGACCCAGTACTTC.

This clonotype showed up just a few times. CDR3 DNA sequence: TGTGCCAGCAGAAAGGGACTAGCGGGAGACAATGAGCAGTTCTTC. Translated, it gives CASRKGLAGDNEQFF. The chain joins TRBV7-2 to TRBJ2-1, with 14 nucleotides matching TRBD2. Germline V gives CDR1 SGHTA, CDR2 FQGNSA. This CDR3 is 15 amino acids long. V dropped 6 bases and J dropped 5; count of bases not matched to a gene: 3.

This clonotype was picked up a small number of times. The chain couples TRBV12-3 or TRBV12-4 to TRBJ1-2, with D tentatively TRBD1 (6 bases). This CDR3 has 13 amino acids. V dropped 7 bases and J dropped 4 bases, with 13 bases sitting between them. The CDR3 DNA follows: TGTGCCAGCACCCCGGACAGTCTCTATGGCTACACCTTC. Protein: CASTPDSLYGYTF.

This clonotype showed up just a few times. The chain uses TRBV7-8 and TRBJ2-7; 9 positions match TRBD1. Trimming cost V 0 bases and J 7 bases; bases outside gene matches: 10. The CDR3 runs 16 residues. From germline, CDR1 is SGHVS and CDR2 FQNEAQ. CDR3: CASSLAGGTGNLEQYF. For the CDR3, the DNA is TGTGCCAGCAGCTTAGCTGGAGGGACAGGGAACTTAGAGCAGTACTTC. The variable domain in full, with the rest retrieved from reference TRBV7-8 and TRBJ2-7, is GAGVSQSPRYKVAKRGQDVALRCDPISGHVSLFWYQQALGQGPEFLTYFQNEAQLDKSGLPSDRFFAERPEGSVSTLKIQRTQQEDSAVYLCASSLAGGTGNLEQYFGPGTRLTVT.

This clonotype was seen a handful of times. The chain joins TRBV20-1 to TRBJ2-7; D is ambiguous. CDR1 is DFQATT, CDR2 SNEGSKA, per germline (reference sequence). CDR3 size: 11 residues. V was trimmed by 7 bases and J by 3 bases, leaving 10 bases between them. The CDR3 region has the DNA TGCAGTGGTGCCAAAAACTACGAGCAGTACTTC. Its translation is CSGAKNYEQYF.

This clonotype came up a few times. J is TRBJ2-3 and V is TRBV12-3 or TRBV12-4; TRBD2 matches at 8 bases. The trim removed 7 bases at V and 4 bases at J, leaving 13 bases unmatched. The CDR3 is made up of 16 amino acids. CDR3 sequence: CASTTGPGGTPDTQYF. Written as DNA, the CDR3 is TGTGCCAGCACCACCGGGCCGGGGGGGACCCCAGATACGCAGTATTTT.

This clonotype occurred a few times. This chain links TRBV10-3 with TRBJ2-5; a possible D gene is TRBD1 (6 bases). The length of the CDR3 is 16 residues. CDR1 is ENHRY and CDR2 is SYGVKD in the germline V gene. The V end was cut by 0 bases, the J end by 2 bases, with 13 bases between. CDR3 coding DNA: TGTGCCATCAGTGAGTCGAACAGGGTGGGGCAAGAGACCCAGTACTTC. This sequence encodes CAISESNRVGQETQYF.

The V call is TRBV12-3 or TRBV12-4, the J call TRBJ2-5, with D unclear. V was clipped by 3 bases and J by 1 base, with 9 bases between them. This CDR3 has 14 amino acids. The CDR3 protein is CASSFPGTQETQYF. The CDR3 DNA follows: TGTGCCAGCAGTTTTCCCGGCACCCAAGAGACCCAGTACTTC.

This chain links TRBV6-1 with TRBJ2-3, with 8 positions matching TRBD1. Trimming took 7 bases from V and 0 from J; bases not matched to a gene: 6. This CDR3 has 15 residues. Germline values: CDR1 MNHNS, CDR2 SASEGT. CDR3 nucleotide sequence: TGTGCCAGCAAAACAGGGGGTACGAGCACAGATACGCAGTATTTT. It specifies CASKTGGTSTDTQYF.

V gene TRBV6-2 or TRBV6-3 combines with J gene TRBJ1-5; 8 bases map to TRBD1. The CDR3 totals 16 residues. Germline-derived CDR1 and CDR2 are MNHEY and SVGEGT. With 0 bases clipped from V and 7 bases from J, the junction kept 8 bases outside the gene matches. CDR3 DNA sequence: TGTGCCAGCAGTTACTCGACAGGGGATGCGGGACAGCCCCAGCATTTT. It yields the protein CASSYSTGDAGQPQHF.

The rearrangement uses TRBV28 and TRBJ2-5; 14 bases fit TRBD2. The trim removed 4 bases at V and 9 bases at J, leaving 10 bases unmatched. Germline assignment: CDR1 MDHEN and CDR2 SYDVKM. CDR3 length equals 16 residues. The CDR3 nucleotides are TGTGCCAGCAGTTCGACGGGACTAGCGGGAGATGAGGCCCAGTACTTC. The encoded protein is CASSSTGLAGDEAQYF.

The V call is TRBV28, the J call TRBJ2-7, with TRBD2 matching 12 bases. Trimming removed 2 bases from V and 3 bases from J; junction bases left unmatched: 5. Germline CDR1 is MDHEN and CDR2 is SYDVKM. This CDR3 has 16 amino acids. CDR3 sequence reads: CASSLAGLAGSYEQYF. Here the CDR3 DNA reads TGTGCCAGCAGTTTAGCTGGACTAGCGGGAAGCTACGAGCAGTACTTC.

This clonotype has more than one count but fewer than ten. The gene calls are TRBV20-1 and TRBJ2-1, with D unresolved. The CDR3 is made up of 13 amino acids. With 5 bases removed from V and 0 bases from J, the gap between germline ends came to 8 bases. Germline V lookup: CDR1 DFQATT, CDR2 SNEGSKA (reference sequence). The chain's CDR3 is CSAQVGSYNEQFF. The DNA of the CDR3 is TGCAGTGCTCAGGTAGGCTCCTACAATGAGCAGTTCTTC.